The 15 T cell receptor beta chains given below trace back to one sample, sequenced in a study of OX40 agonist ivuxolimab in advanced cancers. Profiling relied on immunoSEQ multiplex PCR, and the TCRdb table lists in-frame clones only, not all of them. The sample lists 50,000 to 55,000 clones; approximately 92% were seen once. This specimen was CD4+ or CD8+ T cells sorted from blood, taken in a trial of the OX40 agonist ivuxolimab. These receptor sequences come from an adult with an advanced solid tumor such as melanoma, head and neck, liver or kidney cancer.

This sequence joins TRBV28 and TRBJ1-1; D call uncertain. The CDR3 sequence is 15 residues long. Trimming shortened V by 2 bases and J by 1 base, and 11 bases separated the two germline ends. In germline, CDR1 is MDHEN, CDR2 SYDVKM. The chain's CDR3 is CASSLPRAPNTEAFF. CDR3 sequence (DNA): TGTGCCAGCAGTTTACCTCGAGCCCCGAACACTGAAGCTTTCTTT.

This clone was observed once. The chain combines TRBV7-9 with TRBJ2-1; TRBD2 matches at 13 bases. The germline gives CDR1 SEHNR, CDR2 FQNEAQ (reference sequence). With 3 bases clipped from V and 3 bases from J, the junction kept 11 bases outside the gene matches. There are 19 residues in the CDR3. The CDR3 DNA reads TGTGCCAGCAGCTTCGGACTAGCGGGAGCCTCGGGACTCTACAATGAGCAGTTCTTC. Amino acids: CASSFGLAGASGLYNEQFF. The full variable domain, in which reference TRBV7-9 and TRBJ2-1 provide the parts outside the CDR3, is DTGVSQNPRHKITKRGQNVTFRCDPISEHNRLYWYRQTLGQGPEFLTYFQNEAQLEKSRLLSDRFSAERPKGSFSTLEIQRTEQGDSAMYLCASSFGLAGASGLYNEQFFGPGTRLTVL.

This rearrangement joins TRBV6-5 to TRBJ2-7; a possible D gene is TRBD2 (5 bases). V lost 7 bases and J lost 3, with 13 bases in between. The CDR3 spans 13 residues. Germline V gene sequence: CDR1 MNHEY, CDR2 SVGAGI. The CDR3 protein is CASMRAASYEQYF. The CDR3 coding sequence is TGTGCCAGCATGCGGGCGGCGAGCTACGAGCAGTACTTC.

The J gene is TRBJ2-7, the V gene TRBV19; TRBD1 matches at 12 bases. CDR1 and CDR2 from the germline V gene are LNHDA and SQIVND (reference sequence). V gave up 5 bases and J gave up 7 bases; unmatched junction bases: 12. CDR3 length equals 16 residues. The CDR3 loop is CASSAGPGQGAGEQYF. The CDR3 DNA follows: TGTGCCAGTAGTGCAGGCCCGGGACAGGGGGCTGGGGAGCAGTACTTC.

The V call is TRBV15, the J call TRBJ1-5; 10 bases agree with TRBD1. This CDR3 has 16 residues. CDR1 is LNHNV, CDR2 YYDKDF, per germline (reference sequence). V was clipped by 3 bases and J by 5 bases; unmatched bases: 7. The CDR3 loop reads CATSRSGGTGDQPQHF. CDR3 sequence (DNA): TGTGCCACCAGCAGGTCCGGTGGGACAGGGGATCAGCCCCAGCATTTT. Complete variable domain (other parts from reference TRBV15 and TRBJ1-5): DAMVIQNPRYQVTQFGKPVTLSCSQTLNHNVMYWYQQKSSQAPKLLFHYYDKDFNNEADTPDNFQSRRPNTSFCFLDIRSPGLGDTAMYLCATSRSGGTGDQPQHFGDGTRLSIL.

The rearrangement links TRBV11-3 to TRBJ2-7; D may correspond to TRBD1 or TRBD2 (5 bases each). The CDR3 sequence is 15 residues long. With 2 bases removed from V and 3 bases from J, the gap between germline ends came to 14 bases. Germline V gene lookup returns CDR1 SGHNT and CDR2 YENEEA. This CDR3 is CASSLSSGRGYEQYF. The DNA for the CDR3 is TGTGCCAGCAGCTTATCTTCGGGACGAGGCTACGAGCAGTACTTC.

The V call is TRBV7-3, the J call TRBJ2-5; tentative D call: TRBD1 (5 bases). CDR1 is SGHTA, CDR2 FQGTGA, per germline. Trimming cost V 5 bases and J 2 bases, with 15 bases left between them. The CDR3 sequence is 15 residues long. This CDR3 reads CASSLVRASQETQYF. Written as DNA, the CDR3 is TGTGCCAGCAGCCTCGTCAGGGCCTCACAAGAGACCCAGTACTTC.

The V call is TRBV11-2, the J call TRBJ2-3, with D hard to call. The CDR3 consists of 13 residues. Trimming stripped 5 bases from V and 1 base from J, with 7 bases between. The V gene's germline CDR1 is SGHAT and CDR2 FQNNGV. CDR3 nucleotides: TGTGCCAGCAGCGTGCCGGGCACAGATACGCAGTATTTT. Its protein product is CASSVPGTDTQYF.

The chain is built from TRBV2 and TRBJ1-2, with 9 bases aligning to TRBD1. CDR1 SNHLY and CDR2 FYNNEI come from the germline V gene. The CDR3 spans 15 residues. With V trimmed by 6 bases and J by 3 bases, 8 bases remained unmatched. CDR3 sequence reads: CASRVTGGTDYGYTF. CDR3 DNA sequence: TGTGCCAGCAGGGTAACAGGGGGCACGGACTATGGCTACACCTTC.

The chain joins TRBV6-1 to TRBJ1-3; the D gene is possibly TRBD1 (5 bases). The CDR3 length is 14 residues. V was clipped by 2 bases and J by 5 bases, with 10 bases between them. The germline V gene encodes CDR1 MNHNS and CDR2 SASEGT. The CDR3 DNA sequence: TGTGCCAGCAGTGAACCAGGGTATAGAAACACCATATATTTT. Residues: CASSEPGYRNTIYF.

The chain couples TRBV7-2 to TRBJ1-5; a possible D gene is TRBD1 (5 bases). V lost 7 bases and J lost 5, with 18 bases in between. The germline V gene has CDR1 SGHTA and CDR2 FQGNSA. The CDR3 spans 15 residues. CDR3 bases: TGTGCCAGCAACCAAGGAGGGCAGGGCCATCAGCCCCAGCATTTT. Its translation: CASNQGGQGHQPQHF.

This CDR3 reads CASSLSDQGADTQYF. CDR3 bases: TGTGCCAGCAGCTTATCCGATCAAGGCGCAGATACGCAGTATTTT. The chain employs TRBV11-2 and TRBJ2-3; D is undetermined. CDR3 size: 15 residues. Germline CDR1 reads SGHAT; CDR2 reads FQNNGV. V was cut by 2 bases and J by 4 bases, with 13 bases left in between.

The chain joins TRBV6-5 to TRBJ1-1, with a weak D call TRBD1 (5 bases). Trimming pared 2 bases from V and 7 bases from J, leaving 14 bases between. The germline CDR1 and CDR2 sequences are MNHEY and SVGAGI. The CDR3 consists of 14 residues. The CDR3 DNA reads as TGTGCCAGCAGTTACGGGCAGGGCCACGGTGAAGCTTTCTTT. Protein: CASSYGQGHGEAFF.

CDR3 amino acids: CASSLARQENSYEQYF. The CDR3 nucleotides read TGTGCCAGCAGCTTAGCTCGGCAGGAGAATTCCTACGAGCAGTACTTC. V is TRBV11-2 and J is TRBJ2-7; D remains unclear. Trimming removed 1 base at V and 1 base at J, with 14 bases between. The CDR3 sequence is 16 residues long. Germline assignment: CDR1 SGHAT and CDR2 FQNNGV.

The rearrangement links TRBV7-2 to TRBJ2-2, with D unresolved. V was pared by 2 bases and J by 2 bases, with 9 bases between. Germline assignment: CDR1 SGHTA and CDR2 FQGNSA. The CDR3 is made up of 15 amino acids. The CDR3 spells CASSLFAANTGELFF. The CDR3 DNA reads TGTGCCAGCAGCTTATTTGCAGCAAACACCGGGGAGCTGTTTTTT.